Shown below are 4 T cell receptor beta chains from a single sample sequenced in a study of metastatic and nonmetastatic thyroid tumors. MiXCR reprocessed the PCR reads for TCRdb. The profile shows tens of thousands of clones, 20% to 25% of them singletons. No treatment had been given to any patient before thyroid surgery. Sequenced: adjacent normal tissue. These receptor sequences come from a female donor with papillary thyroid cancer or a benign thyroid nodule (not recorded which). Some clones in this sample may be carry-over from other donors' samples.

Only a few counts were recorded for this clone. The rearrangement joins TRBV6-2 or TRBV6-3 to TRBJ2-7; D might be TRBD1 or TRBD2, each matching 5 bases. The CDR3 covers 15 residues. CDR1 MNHEY and CDR2 SVGEGT come from the germline V gene. V lost 4 bases to trimming and J lost 6 bases, with 19 bases between them. The CDR3 DNA is TGTGCCAGCAGTTTTACCCGGGACCCTCCTCGCGAGCAGTACTTC. Translating gives CASSFTRDPPREQYF.

This clone is labeled medium-sized. The chain joins TRBV6-1 to TRBJ1-2; no clear D gene. The CDR3 totals 14 residues. Between the trimmed V and J ends, which lost 5 bases and 6 bases, there was a span of 16 bases. From germline, CDR1 is MNHNS and CDR2 SASEGT. The DNA for the CDR3 is TGTGCCAGCAGTCAGATCACAATGACCGATGGCTACACCTTC. Translating gives CASSQITMTDGYTF.

This clone was seen only a few times. Relative to the germline gene, one junction end is altered; a read error may explain this. The rearrangement uses TRBV27 and TRBJ1-5; unclear D gene. CDR1 and CDR2 (germline): MNHEY, SMNVEV (reference sequence). The CDR3 has 13 residues. The CDR3 bases are TGTACCAGCAAACAGAATATCAATCAGCCCCAGCATTTT. Amino acid sequence: CTSKQNINQPQHF.

This clone has ten or more counts. The CDR3 reads CSGVWGIETQYF. In nucleotides, the CDR3 is TGCAGTGGAGTTTGGGGGATAGAGACCCAGTACTTC. The chain couples TRBV20-1 to TRBJ2-5, with D tentatively TRBD1 or TRBD2 (5 bases each). CDR1 is DFQATT and CDR2 is SNEGSKA in the germline V gene (reference sequence). V was clipped by 7 bases and J by 4 bases, with 13 bases between them. The CDR3 sequence is 12 residues long.